This TCR beta chain appears in the sequencing data of a study of identical twins. Germline CDR1 MGHRA, CDR2 YSYEKL. The CDR3 contains 15 residues. V lost 0 bases, J lost 8 bases, and 11 bases lay in between. Findings and limits, study-wide: Cross-sectional statistical analysis, not tracking of the same donors, underpinned the conclusions.

Note on this clonotype: Its antigen is undetermined.

Through template switching, a universal primer site was introduced, and the cDNA contained unique molecular identifiers. TCRdb passed the 5' RACE reads through MiXCR, listing each CDR3 protein once. Of roughly 1,500,000 distinct CDR3 sequences listed, about 32% were seen once; the top ten hold 0.25% to 0.3%. The gene calls are TRBV4-1 and TRBJ1-6; D is perhaps TRBD1 (6 bases). The source material was cord blood. The TCR was taken from a newborn girl in good health. Here the CDR3 DNA reads TGCGCCAGCAGCCAAGACGAGGACAGATATTCACCCCTCCACTTT. It yields the protein CASSQDEDRYSPLHF.